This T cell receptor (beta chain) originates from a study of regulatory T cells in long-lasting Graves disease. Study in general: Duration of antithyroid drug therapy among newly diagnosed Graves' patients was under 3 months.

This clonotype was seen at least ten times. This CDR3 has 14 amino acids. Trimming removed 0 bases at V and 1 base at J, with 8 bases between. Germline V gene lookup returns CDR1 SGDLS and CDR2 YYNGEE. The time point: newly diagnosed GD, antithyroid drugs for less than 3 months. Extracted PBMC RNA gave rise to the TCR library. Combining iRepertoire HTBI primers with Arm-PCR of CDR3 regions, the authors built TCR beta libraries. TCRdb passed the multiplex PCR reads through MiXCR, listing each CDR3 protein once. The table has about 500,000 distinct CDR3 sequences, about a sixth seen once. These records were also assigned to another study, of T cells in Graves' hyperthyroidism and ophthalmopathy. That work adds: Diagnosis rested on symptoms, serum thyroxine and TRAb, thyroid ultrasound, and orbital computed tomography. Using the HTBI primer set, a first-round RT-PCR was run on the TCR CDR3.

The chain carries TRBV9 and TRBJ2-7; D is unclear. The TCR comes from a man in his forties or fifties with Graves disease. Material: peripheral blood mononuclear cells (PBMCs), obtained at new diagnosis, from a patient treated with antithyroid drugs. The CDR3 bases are TGTGCCAGCAGCGTAGACGCTAGTTCCTACGAGCAGTACTTC. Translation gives CASSVDASSYEQYF.